The 17 T cell receptor beta chains in this list originate from one sample, sequenced in a study of blood T cell repertoires in COVID-19. Libraries were prepared by immunoSEQ multiplex PCR; TCRdb keeps only in-frame clonotypes and omits some of them. Of around 320,000 clones in the sample, about 90% were seen once. Sequences were obtained from PBMCs or T cells enriched from blood (not recorded which). Receptors originate from a woman aged 18 to 35 with acute COVID-19.

A word on this clone: At the DNA level, this CDR3 is encoded by other sequences in the same sample as well. The chain is built from TRBV29-1 and TRBJ2-2; TRBD2 might be the D (5 bases). Per the germline V gene, CDR1 is SQVTM and CDR2 is ANQGSEA. Trimming took off 6 bases at V and 4 bases at J, with 9 bases between the two ends. CDR3 length equals 12 residues. In DNA form, the CDR3 reads TGCAGCGTAGCAGGAGGCACCGGGGAGCTGTTTTTT. This gives the protein CSVAGGTGELFF.

The chain is built from TRBV14 and TRBJ1-2; TRBD1 agrees at 9 bases. In germline, CDR1 is SGHDN, CDR2 FVKESK. The junction had 7 bases not matched to a gene; V was cut back by 4 bases and J by 7 bases. The CDR3 has 14 amino acids. CDR3 protein: CASSLGTGYGGYTF. CDR3 nucleotides: TGTGCCAGCAGCCTAGGGACAGGGTACGGTGGCTACACCTTC.

This clone has just one count. The V gene is TRBV7-9, the J gene TRBJ1-2; 8 bases match TRBD1. This CDR3 has 14 residues. CDR1 is SEHNR, CDR2 FQNEAQ, per germline (reference sequence). V trimming: 6 bases; J trimming: 12 bases; junction bases outside the gene matches: 15. The DNA of the CDR3 is TGTGCCAGCAGTCTCGACCCTGGACAGGGAGGGGACACCTTC. This codes for CASSLDPGQGGDTF.

The chain employs TRBV2 and TRBJ1-5; D is unresolved. In germline, CDR1 is SNHLY, CDR2 FYNNEI. This CDR3 has 13 amino acids. V dropped 4 bases and J dropped 4 bases, with 8 bases sitting between them. The CDR3 bases are TGTGCCAGCAGTGGGTCGGGGAATCAGCCCCAGCATTTT. As protein: CASSGSGNQPQHF.

CDR3 amino acids: CATSDPGLAGEQYF. The CDR3 DNA is TGTGCCACCAGTGATCCCGGACTAGCGGGAGAGCAGTACTTC. The chain links TRBV24-1 to TRBJ2-7, with 12 bases lining up with TRBD2. In germline, CDR1 is KGHDR, CDR2 SFDVKD. Trimming at V came to 3 bases and at J to 7 bases, leaving 3 bases not matched to a gene. This CDR3 has 14 residues.

The rearrangement uses TRBV29-1 and TRBJ1-6, with D possibly TRBD1 on 6 matching bases. V was trimmed by 6 bases and J by 6 bases, leaving 12 bases between them. Germline assignment: CDR1 SQVTM and CDR2 ANQGSEA. The CDR3 consists of 13 residues. This CDR3 is CSVTDSGNSPLHF. For the CDR3, the DNA is TGCAGCGTAACGGACAGTGGTAATTCACCCCTCCACTTT.

The chain links TRBV19 to TRBJ2-1, with D possibly being TRBD1 (7 bases). Germline V gives CDR1 LNHDA, CDR2 SQIVND (reference sequence). The V gene lost 8 bases and the J gene lost 0 bases, with 17 bases spanning the gap. This CDR3 contains 16 residues. The CDR3 DNA is TGTGCCAGTGGGGGCGGGACAGCCTACTCCTACAATGAGCAGTTCTTC. The encoded protein is CASGGGTAYSYNEQFF.

V gene TRBV24-1 combines with J gene TRBJ2-1, with a possible D match to TRBD1 (6 bases). This CDR3 has 13 residues. Trimming took 7 bases from V and 6 from J, leaving 12 bases between them. The V gene's germline CDR1 is KGHDR and CDR2 SFDVKD. CDR3 coding DNA: TGTGCCACCAGCCCACAGGGAGTCAATGAGCAGTTCTTC. Translated, it gives CATSPQGVNEQFF.

The rearrangement joins TRBV7-9 to TRBJ1-2; 9 nucleotides align to TRBD1. Per the germline V gene, CDR1 is SEHNR and CDR2 is FQNEAQ (reference sequence). The trim removed 6 bases at V and 4 bases at J, leaving 9 bases unmatched. CDR3 length: 15 residues. The CDR3 loop is CASSTGGPTIYGYTF. The DNA of the CDR3 is TGTGCCAGCAGTACAGGGGGCCCGACCATCTATGGCTACACCTTC.

The genes are TRBV27 and TRBJ1-5; the D gene is possibly TRBD1 (6 bases). The CDR3 has 19 residues. Germline V lookup: CDR1 MNHEY, CDR2 SMNVEV (reference sequence). V dropped 4 bases and J dropped 9 bases, with 31 bases sitting between them. CDR3 in DNA: TGTGCCAGCAGTTCAAGAGGTTATGGGACAACCCGAATTGATCGGCCCCAGCATTTT. Translated, it gives CASSSRGYGTTRIDRPQHF.

J is TRBJ2-7 and V is TRBV27; TRBD1 aligns across 8 bases. Germline values: CDR1 MNHEY, CDR2 SMNVEV (reference sequence). There are 15 residues in the CDR3. J was trimmed by 1 base and V by 4 bases; bases with no gene match: 6. CDR3 protein: CASSSRDRKSYEQYF. CDR3 coding DNA: TGTGCCAGCAGTTCCCGGGACAGGAAGTCCTACGAGCAGTACTTC.

The chain combines TRBV5-1 with TRBJ1-2, with D possibly TRBD1 on 6 matching bases. Trimming shortened V by 4 bases and J by 5 bases, and 24 bases separated the two germline ends. The CDR3 totals 17 residues. Germline CDR1 SGHRS, CDR2 YFSETQ. The CDR3 bases are TGCGCCAGCAGCCTAGAAGGACAGTGGGAAAACCCTTATGGCTACACCTTC. Protein product: CASSLEGQWENPYGYTF.

V is TRBV19 and J is TRBJ2-7; tentatively, D is TRBD2 (5 bases). V lost 5 bases and J lost 0, with 17 bases in between. The germline V gene has CDR1 LNHDA and CDR2 SQIVND (reference sequence). The CDR3 extends over 16 amino acids. CDR3 coding DNA: TGTGCCAGTAGTCCTACTCTTCGGCTAGCCTCCTACGAGCAGTACTTC. It codes for CASSPTLRLASYEQYF.

CDR3 protein: CASSRDSGPPEAFF. The CDR3 DNA sequence: TGTGCCAGCTCACGGGACAGCGGTCCGCCTGAAGCTTTCTTT. This chain connects TRBV18 to TRBJ1-1; 7 bases align to TRBD1. Germline V lookup: CDR1 KGHSH, CDR2 LQKENI. The CDR3 runs to 14 residues. V lost 4 bases to trimming and J lost 6 bases; unmatched junction nucleotides: 8.

The CDR3 coding sequence is TGTGCCAGCAGCCGAGGCCAGGGACAGGGCATTATGAACACTGAAGCTTTCTTT. This sequence encodes CASSRGQGQGIMNTEAFF. The rearrangement joins TRBV7-9 to TRBJ1-1; 9 nucleotides align to TRBD1. From germline, CDR1 is SEHNR and CDR2 FQNEAQ (reference sequence). Unmatched junction bases numbered 13, after V lost 5 bases and J lost 0 bases. There are 18 residues in the CDR3.

This chain connects TRBV5-1 to TRBJ2-7; 11 bases line up with TRBD1. CDR3 length equals 13 residues. The germline gives CDR1 SGHRS, CDR2 YFSETQ. The trim removed 5 bases at V and 6 bases at J, leaving 4 bases unmatched. The CDR3 coding sequence is TGCGCCAGCAGTGGGGACAGGGGGACCGAGCAGTACTTC. It is translated as CASSGDRGTEQYF.

The rearrangement uses TRBV9 and TRBJ2-2; 8 positions match TRBD1. The CDR3 contains 14 residues. Germline trimming cut 5 bases from V and 5 bases from J; bases unmatched to any gene: 5. Germline-derived CDR1 and CDR2 are SGDLS and YYNGEE. CDR3 loop: CASRGQGITGELFF. DNA for the CDR3: TGTGCCAGCAGAGGACAGGGTATAACCGGGGAGCTGTTTTTT.